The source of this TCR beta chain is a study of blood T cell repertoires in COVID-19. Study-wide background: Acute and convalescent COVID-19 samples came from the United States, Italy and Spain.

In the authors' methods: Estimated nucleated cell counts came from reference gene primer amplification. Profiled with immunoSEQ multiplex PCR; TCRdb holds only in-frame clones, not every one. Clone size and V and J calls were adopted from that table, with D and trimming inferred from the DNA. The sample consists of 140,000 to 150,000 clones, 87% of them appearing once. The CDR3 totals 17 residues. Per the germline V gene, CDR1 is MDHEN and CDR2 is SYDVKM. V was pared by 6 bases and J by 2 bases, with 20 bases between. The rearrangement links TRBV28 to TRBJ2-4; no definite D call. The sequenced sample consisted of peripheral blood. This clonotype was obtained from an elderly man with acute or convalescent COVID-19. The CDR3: CASSSLVWANSKNIQYF. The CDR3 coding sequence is TGTGCCAGCAGCTCCCTGGTTTGGGCGAATTCCAAAAACATTCAGTACTTC.